Following are 6 T cell receptor beta chains from one sample sequenced in a study of blood T cell repertoires in COVID-19. Sequencing was performed with immunoSEQ multiplex PCR; in TCRdb, only in-frame clones are kept and a portion is missing. The sample has approximately 500,000 clones, approximately 91% seen once. Sequences were obtained from peripheral blood. These receptors were taken from a woman in her fifties or sixties with COVID-19, enrolled during active disease.

Only one count was recorded for this clone. The chain links TRBV5-1 to TRBJ2-1; possibly TRBD1 for D (6 bases). The CDR3 extends over 16 amino acids. V was pared by 4 bases and J by 0 bases, with 14 bases between. Germline V gives CDR1 SGHRS, CDR2 YFSETQ. Written as DNA, the CDR3 is TGCGCCAGCAGCGCTATGGGGGCCAGCTCCTACAATGAGCAGTTCTTC. Its translation: CASSAMGASSYNEQFF.

V is TRBV13 and J is TRBJ2-1, with D possibly TRBD1 on 5 matching bases. Deletions cut 5 bases from V and 10 bases from J, with 9 bases between. Germline CDR1 and CDR2: PRHDT and FYEKMQ (reference sequence). This CDR3 comprises 11 residues. DNA for the CDR3: TGTGCCAGCAGCGGGGCGAGGGAGCAGTTCTTC. It translates to CASSGAREQFF.

As for this clone: Other DNA sequences in the same sample also yield this CDR3. The chain is built from TRBV12-3 or TRBV12-4 and TRBJ2-7; D is unclear. Deletions cut 3 bases from V and 6 bases from J, with 6 bases between. The CDR3 is 11 residues long. DNA for the CDR3: TGTGCCAGCAGTTTCGGCGGCGAGCAGTACTTC. As protein: CASSFGGEQYF.

This clone was seen a single time. The V call is TRBV7-3, the J call TRBJ1-1; no reliable D call. V lost 2 bases and J 1 base, leaving 5 bases between the germline ends. There are 13 residues in the CDR3. CDR1 and CDR2 (germline): SGHTA, FQGTGA. CDR3 in amino acids: CASSLLSNTEAFF. CDR3 in DNA: TGTGCCAGCAGCTTACTATCGAACACTGAAGCTTTCTTT.

V usage is TRBV5-8 and J usage is TRBJ2-2; 7 nucleotides align to TRBD2. Germline assignment: CDR1 SGHTS and CDR2 YDEGEE. The CDR3 totals 16 residues. V gave up 4 bases and J gave up 0 bases; unmatched junction bases: 6. DNA for the CDR3: TGTGCCAGCAGCCCCGTCGGGGGGACGAACACCGGGGAGCTGTTTTTT. Its protein is CASSPVGGTNTGELFF. The variable domain in full, completed from reference TRBV5-8 and TRBJ2-2, reads EAGVTQSPTHLIKTRGQQATLRCSPISGHTSVYWYQQALGLGLQFLLWYDEGEERNRGNFPPRFSGRQFPNYSSELNVNALELEDSALYLCASSPVGGTNTGELFFGEGSRLTVL.

DNA of the CDR3: TGTGCCAGCAGTCCTCGGCGGGGGGGACTCAAGCAAGAGACCCAGTACTTC. This translates into CASSPRRGGLKQETQYF. This chain connects TRBV2 to TRBJ2-5; 9 bases map to TRBD2. CDR3 size: 17 residues. Trimming at V came to 5 bases and at J to 2 bases, leaving 12 bases not matched to a gene. Germline-derived CDR1 and CDR2 are SNHLY and FYNNEI.